A selection of T cell receptor beta chains follows, all from one sample in a study of cytomegalovirus exposure and HLA in healthy donors. Sequencing was performed with immunoSEQ multiplex PCR; in TCRdb, only in-frame clones are kept and a portion is missing. The table lists tens of thousands of clones, about 95% of them singletons. Sequenced sample: PBMCs. The origin of the receptors is a man aged 18 to 35 in good health and CMV-seronegative. Each CDR3 is given with its conserved first and last residue. D genes are given only for firm matches. For some rows the clone size is stated as once, few or many, or as a class when expanded; others skip it.

D,V,size,J,CDR3,DNA
.,TRBV10-3,.,TRBJ1-5,CAIGGQRDQPQHF,TGTGCCATCGGGGGACAACGGGATCAGCCCCAGCATTTT
.,TRBV5-5,.,TRBJ1-2,CASSPPRGRGGYTF,TGTGCCAGCAGTCCTCCTCGGGGTCGGGGTGGCTACACCTTC
.,TRBV19,.,TRBJ2-7,CASSIAPSETYEQYF,TGTGCCAGTAGTATAGCCCCTAGCGAAACCTACGAGCAGTACTTC
.,TRBV13,.,TRBJ1-4,CASSLGPDCNEKLFF,TGTGCCAGCAGCTTAGGCCCGGACTGTAATGAAAAACTGTTTTTT
TRBD1,TRBV7-6,.,TRBJ1-4,CASSLTGSANEKLFF,TGTGCCAGCAGCTTGACAGGGTCGGCTAATGAAAAACTGTTTTTT
TRBD1,TRBV6-5,.,TRBJ1-2,CASSYLSGQGNYGYTF,TGTGCCAGCAGTTACCTTTCGGGACAGGGTAACTATGGCTACACCTTC
.,TRBV30,.,TRBJ2-1,CAWSRGREQFF,TGTGCCTGGAGTCGGGGTCGGGAGCAGTTCTTC
.,TRBV5-1,.,TRBJ2-2,CASSLVPGAGELFF,TGCGCCAGCAGTCTGGTTCCAGGGGCCGGGGAGCTGTTTTTT
.,TRBV28,.,TRBJ2-5,CATTPTVGGETQYF,TGTGCCACTACACCGACGGTCGGGGGAGAGACCCAGTACTTC
TRBD2,TRBV2,.,TRBJ2-1,CASRGLAGGEGNEQFF,TGTGCCAGCAGAGGACTAGCGGGAGGGGAGGGCAATGAGCAGTTCTTC
TRBD1,TRBV6-1,.,TRBJ1-1,CASSEGTGVTEAFF,TGTGCCAGCAGTGAAGGGACAGGGGTCACTGAAGCTTTCTTT
TRBD1,TRBV28,.,TRBJ1-2,CASRTGQGYGYTF,TGTGCCAGCAGGACGGGACAGGGCTATGGCTACACCTTC
.,TRBV12-5,.,TRBJ2-1,CASGLFSPDNEQFF,TGTGCTAGTGGTTTGTTCTCCCCCGACAATGAGCAGTTCTTC
TRBD1,TRBV4-3,.,TRBJ2-3,CASSQANQGAGTDTQYF,TGCGCCAGCAGCCAAGCGAACCAGGGGGCTGGCACAGATACGCAGTATTTT
.,TRBV10-3,.,TRBJ2-3,CAIRFNTGTDTQYF,TGTGCCATCCGATTTAATACAGGCACAGATACGCAGTATTTT
TRBD1,TRBV9,.,TRBJ2-7,CASSSEGDSRYEQYF,TGTGCCAGCAGCTCGGAAGGGGACAGCCGCTACGAGCAGTACTTC
.,TRBV7-9,.,TRBJ1-4,CASSLFLRTNEKLFF,TGTGCCAGCAGCTTATTTCTCAGGACTAATGAAAAACTGTTTTTT
TRBD1,TRBV7-8,.,TRBJ2-6,CASSSTGTGARGANVLTF,TGTGCCAGCAGCTCAACCGGGACAGGGGCGCGGGGGGCCAACGTCCTGACTTTC
TRBD1,TRBV12-5,.,TRBJ1-2,CASVGQGAFYGYTF,TGTGCTAGTGTAGGACAGGGGGCATTCTATGGCTACACCTTC
.,TRBV10-3,.,TRBJ2-5,CAIQTDQETQYF,TGTGCCATCCAGACAGACCAAGAGACCCAGTACTTC
.,TRBV11-3,.,TRBJ1-4,CASSSRAGANEKLFF,TGTGCCAGCAGCTCCCGGGCGGGAGCTAATGAAAAACTGTTTTTT
.,TRBV27,once,TRBJ2-7,CASSRESGTKYF,TGTGCCAGCAGTAGAGAGTCCGGGACAAAATACTTC
.,TRBV2,.,TRBJ1-4,CASSDRGSNEKLFF,TGTGCCAGCAGTGACAGGGGCTCTAATGAAAAACTGTTTTTT
.,TRBV30,.,TRBJ2-1,CAWSWGRNEQFF,TGTGCCTGGAGCTGGGGGCGGAATGAGCAGTTCTTC
.,TRBV9,.,TRBJ2-1,CASSQAGARDNEQFF,TGTGCCAGCAGCCAAGCGGGCGCAAGGGACAATGAGCAGTTCTTC
.,TRBV2,.,TRBJ1-2,CASNRDFYSYTF,TGTGCCAGCAACCGGGACTTCTATAGCTACACCTTC
.,TRBV4-3,.,TRBJ2-3,CASSQGGDADTQYF,TGCGCCAGCAGCCAAGGGGGGGACGCAGATACGCAGTATTTT
.,TRBV5-1,.,TRBJ2-5,CASSPAASAEETQYF,TGCGCCAGCAGCCCGGCGGCTAGCGCGGAAGAGACCCAGTACTTC
.,TRBV5-6,.,TRBJ2-1,CASSSYRVGTSYNEQFF,TGTGCCAGCAGCTCTTACAGGGTTGGGACCTCCTACAATGAGCAGTTCTTC
.,TRBV7-2,.,TRBJ1-1,CASSPPTENTEAFF,TGTGCCAGCAGCCCCCCAACAGAAAACACTGAAGCTTTCTTT
TRBD1,TRBV5-3,.,TRBJ2-5,CARSLGRDRENEETQYF,TGTGCCAGAAGCTTGGGGCGGGACAGGGAGAATGAAGAGACCCAGTACTTC
TRBD2,TRBV29-1,.,TRBJ2-2,CSVEGRLAGGRTGELFF,TGCAGCGTTGAGGGCCGACTAGCGGGAGGGCGGACCGGGGAGCTGTTTTTT
.,TRBV27,.,TRBJ1-1,CASSLKALNTEAFF,TGTGCCAGCAGTTTAAAAGCGCTGAACACTGAAGCTTTCTTT
.,TRBV4-2,.,TRBJ1-1,CASSQSGSEAFF,TGTGCCAGCAGCCAATCCGGGAGTGAAGCTTTCTTT
.,TRBV6-4,.,TRBJ1-4,CASSDRGGEKLFF,TGTGCCAGCAGTGATAGGGGTGGCGAAAAACTGTTTTTT
.,TRBV10-3,.,TRBJ2-1,CAISGGLSNEQFF,TGTGCCATCAGTGGGGGACTGTCCAATGAGCAGTTCTTC
.,TRBV28,.,TRBJ2-1,CASSLRTPQKYNEQFF,TGTGCCAGCAGTTTGAGAACCCCTCAAAAATACAATGAGCAGTTCTTC
.,TRBV6-5,.,TRBJ2-1,CASRISGSPVNEQFF,TGTGCCAGCAGGATCTCCGGGTCCCCGGTCAATGAGCAGTTCTTC
.,TRBV4-3,.,TRBJ1-1,CASSQDESLNTEAFF,TGCGCCAGCAGCCAAGATGAGAGTCTGAACACTGAAGCTTTCTTT
TRBD1,TRBV15,.,TRBJ1-4,CATSRESPQDREKLFF,TGTGCCACCAGCAGAGAGAGCCCGCAGGACAGGGAAAAACTGTTTTTT
.,TRBV7-9,.,TRBJ1-4,CASTYTGHGNEKLFF,TGTGCCAGCACCTATACTGGACACGGTAATGAAAAACTGTTTTTT
.,TRBV19,.,TRBJ1-2,CASSLRQNGYTF,TGTGCCAGTAGTTTACGACAGAATGGCTACACCTTC
.,TRBV7-2,.,TRBJ2-2,CASSLGTFTGELFF,TGTGCCAGCAGCCTAGGGACATTCACCGGGGAGCTGTTTTTT
TRBD1,TRBV9,.,TRBJ2-3,CASSTDWDRGLDTQYF,TGTGCCAGCAGCACTGACTGGGACAGGGGGCTCGATACGCAGTATTTT
TRBD1,TRBV10-1,.,TRBJ1-2,CASSGGQGASGYTF,TGCGCCAGCAGTGGAGGACAGGGGGCAAGTGGCTACACCTTC
TRBD2,TRBV7-8,.,TRBJ2-1,CASSWNPLAGRAYNEQFF,TGTGCCAGCAGCTGGAACCCTTTAGCGGGACGGGCCTACAATGAGCAGTTCTTC
TRBD1,TRBV7-9,.,TRBJ2-1,CASSDRKTGAFIYNEQFF,TGTGCCAGCAGCGACAGAAAAACAGGGGCGTTCATATACAATGAGCAGTTCTTC
TRBD1,TRBV28,.,TRBJ2-1,CASRGQGNNEQFF,TGTGCCAGCAGGGGACAGGGGAACAATGAGCAGTTCTTC
TRBD1,TRBV7-8,.,TRBJ2-1,CASSLKRDRYNEQFF,TGTGCCAGCAGCTTAAAACGGGACAGATACAATGAGCAGTTCTTC
.,TRBV30,.,TRBJ2-2,CAWNSRNTGELFF,TGTGCCTGGAATTCCAGGAACACCGGGGAGCTGTTTTTT
TRBD2,TRBV5-1,.,TRBJ2-7,CARKCWVASGSVYEQYF,TGCGCCCGTAAATGCTGGGTGGCTAGCGGGAGTGTCTACGAGCAGTACTTC
.,TRBV6-4,.,TRBJ1-1,CASRLYQGSTEAFF,TGTGCCAGCAGACTATACCAGGGGTCCACTGAAGCTTTCTTT
.,TRBV4-1,few,TRBJ1-3,CASSQDTQGSSGNTIYF,TGCGCCAGCAGCCAAGATACGCAGGGGAGCTCTGGAAACACCATATATTTT
TRBD1,TRBV6-1,.,TRBJ2-1,CASSARTGALTYNEQFF,TGTGCCAGCAGTGCAAGGACAGGCGCATTGACCTACAATGAGCAGTTCTTC
TRBD2,TRBV6-5,.,TRBJ2-1,CASSYAGLGSNEQFF,TGTGCCAGCAGTTACGCGGGACTAGGATCCAATGAGCAGTTCTTC